This paragraph covers one T cell receptor (beta chain) sequence. Its cognate antigen is unknown. This record belongs to a study of human T cells and chemical hapten exposure. Study details: Per-sample TCR yield variability stemmed mainly from small pooled library volume differences. Overall study results and limits: In comparison with controls, expanded TCRs gave rise to a significantly larger number of large CDR3 similarity clusters.

The CDR3 spans 12 residues. Germline CDR1 is SGHTA and CDR2 is FQGNSA. Trimming removed 5 bases at V and 5 bases at J, with 7 bases between. Time point noted: pre-sensitization, week 0. The treatment: therapeutic diphenylcyclopropenone sensitization with weekly scalp DPC. MiXCR, applied by TCRdb to the RACE reads, yields one record per CDR3 protein. The sample includes roughly 380,000 distinct CDR3 sequences, roughly 5% of them seen just once. The source of this sequence is a woman aged 45 to 65 with alopecia areata. Some clones in this sample may be carry-over from other donors' samples. The sequenced sample was whole blood, obtained in connection with sensitization to the hapten diphenylcyclopropenone (DPC). The chain has TRBV7-2 and TRBJ1-5; weak D call: TRBD1 (5 bases). This chain's CDR3 is CASSRRDQPQHF. CDR3 sequence (DNA): TGTGCCAGCAGCCGCAGGGATCAGCCCCAGCATTTT.